This T cell receptor (beta chain) comes out of a study of blood T cell repertoires in COVID-19. Study background: Samples came from the United States, Italy and Spain, spanning acute and convalescent COVID-19. T cells, B-cell-depleted T cells, or PBMCs supplied cDNA or gDNA.

Germline trimming cut 3 bases from V and 9 bases from J; bases unmatched to any gene: 12. This CDR3 is 15 amino acids long. The germline gives CDR1 GTSNPN, CDR2 SVGIG (reference sequence). Profiled with immunoSEQ multiplex PCR; TCRdb holds only in-frame clones, not every one. The sample includes about 220,000 clones, 82% of them seen just once. Input material: peripheral blood. This clonotype originated in a woman between 70 and 85 years old with COVID-19, enrolled during active disease. This chain links TRBV30 with TRBJ2-1, with 9 bases lining up with TRBD2. The CDR3 DNA is TGTGCCTGGAGGCACCTAGCGGGATGGACGCCTGAGCAGTTCTTC. This codes for CAWRHLAGWTPEQFF.